This record covers a single T cell receptor beta chain. The target antigen is unknown. This record comes from a study of early T cells in non-severe SARS-CoV-2 infection. General study points: Clonotype matching in VDJdb favored anti-spike CD8 responses and did not capture private and CD4 specificities.

Germline CDR1 is SGHVS and CDR2 is FQNEAQ. Trimming cost V 1 base and J 3 bases, with 10 bases left between them. The CDR3 is 15 amino acids. TCRdb ran MiXCR on the 5' RACE reads and lists one entry per CDR3 protein. Of about 23,000 distinct CDR3 sequences in the sample, 4.5% to 6% are singletons; the top ten hold 4.3%. The TCR sequence derives from an adult who was a healthcare worker with PCR-confirmed SARS-CoV-2 infection or an uninfected control (not recorded which). The chain couples TRBV7-8 to TRBJ1-5; D may be TRBD1 (5 bases). The sample consisted of whole blood. The CDR3 DNA is TGTGCCAGCAGCTTAGGCAGGGAGGTCAATCAGCCCCAGCATTTT. Translation: CASSLGREVNQPQHF.